This TCR beta chain was sequenced in a study of response to subunit inactivated influenza vaccine. CDR1 is SEHNR, CDR2 FQNEAQ, per germline (reference sequence). The CDR3 is made up of 16 amino acids. The trim removed 5 bases at V and 5 bases at J, leaving 10 bases unmatched. TCRdb reanalysed the RT-PCR reads using MiXCR and keeps one entry per CDR3 protein. The table includes 800,000 to 1,000,000 distinct CDR3 sequences, about 20% detected once. Study results and limitations: The authors put forward the suggestion that each seasonal influenza vaccination may bring in only a limited number of new T cells.

This clonotype has ten or more counts. What it binds is unknown. The V and J genes are TRBV7-9 and TRBJ2-5, with 11 positions matching TRBD1. This receptor was identified in a man aged 45 to 65 who received an inactivated influenza vaccine. Material: PBMCs from blood, obtained 5 days after vaccination. The CDR3 loop reads CASSRRGTGGSETQYF. CDR3 DNA: TGTGCCAGCAGCCGGAGGGGGACAGGGGGTTCGGAGACCCAGTACTTC.